The 17 T cell receptor beta chains given below trace back to one sample, sequenced in a study of OX40 agonist ivuxolimab in advanced cancers. The method was immunoSEQ multiplex PCR; TCRdb's version includes in-frame clones alone and lacks a portion of them. Of approximately 30,000 clones listed, roughly 90% are singletons. Source: CD4+ or CD8+ T cells sorted from blood, taken in a trial of the OX40 agonist ivuxolimab. Receptor source: an adult with an advanced solid tumor such as melanoma, head and neck, liver or kidney cancer.

The chain couples TRBV7-9 to TRBJ2-5, with D perhaps TRBD1 (6 bases). This CDR3 has 13 residues. Germline V CDR1 and CDR2: SEHNR, FQNEAQ (reference sequence). The V end was cut by 2 bases, the J end by 7 bases, with 11 bases between. CDR3 in amino acids: CASSLKLGGTQYF. CDR3 nucleotide sequence: TGTGCCAGCAGCTTAAAACTAGGGGGGACCCAGTACTTC.

The gene calls are TRBV27 and TRBJ2-1; 11 bases map to TRBD2. The J segment lost 8 bases and the V segment lost 2 bases, leaving 5 bases of the junction unmatched. Germline CDR1 MNHEY, CDR2 SMNVEV (reference sequence). This CDR3 contains 15 residues. The CDR3 nucleotides read TGTGCCAGCAGTTTAACTAGCGGGAGCAGCCATGAGCAGTTCTTC. It yields the protein CASSLTSGSSHEQFF.

J is TRBJ1-1 and V is TRBV25-1; tentatively, D is TRBD1 (6 bases). The germline V and J ends were trimmed by 1 base and 6 bases, with 12 bases remaining between them. Looked up from germline, CDR1 is MGHDK and CDR2 is SYGVNS. This CDR3 comprises 14 residues. CDR3 in DNA: TGTGCCAGCAGTGAATTTGATGGGGGCGCTGAAGCTTTCTTT. The encoded protein is CASSEFDGGAEAFF.

This sequence joins TRBV19 and TRBJ2-7; 7 nucleotides agree with TRBD2. The CDR3 is made up of 13 amino acids. The J segment lost 0 bases and the V segment lost 10 bases, leaving 6 bases of the junction unmatched. The germline V gene encodes CDR1 LNHDA and CDR2 SQIVND (reference sequence). CDR3 sequence reads: CATSGASSYEQYF. CDR3 DNA sequence: TGTGCCACGAGCGGGGCCAGCTCCTACGAGCAGTACTTC. Drawing the rest from reference TRBV19 and TRBJ2-7, the complete variable domain is DGGITQSPKYLFRKEGQNVTLSCEQNLNHDAMYWYRQDPGQGLRLIYYSQIVNDFQKGDIAEGYSVSREKKESFPLTVTSAQKNPTAFYLCATSGASSYEQYFGPGTRLTVT.

This chain connects TRBV6-5 to TRBJ1-4, with D hard to call. The CDR3 is made up of 13 amino acids. Looked up from germline, CDR1 is MNHEY and CDR2 is SVGAGI. V was clipped by 6 bases and J by 7 bases, with 12 bases between them. The CDR3 sequence: CASSRARSEKLFF. The CDR3 DNA reads TGTGCCAGCAGCCGGGCGCGGAGTGAAAAACTGTTTTTT.

The chain uses TRBV28 and TRBJ1-2; D remains unclear. V lost 3 bases, J lost 4 bases, and 12 bases lay in between. The CDR3 covers 14 residues. Germline values: CDR1 MDHEN, CDR2 SYDVKM. The chain's CDR3 is CASSLSAYSYGYTF. CDR3 DNA sequence: TGTGCCAGCAGTTTGAGTGCGTATAGCTATGGCTACACCTTC.

The chain combines TRBV10-1 with TRBJ1-4; 7 positions agree with TRBD1. The junction had 5 bases not matched to a gene; V was cut back by 8 bases and J by 11 bases. Germline V gene lookup returns CDR1 WNHNN and CDR2 SYGVQD (reference sequence). The CDR3 runs 11 residues. The CDR3 DNA is TGCGCCAGCTGGGGACAGAGGAAACTGTTTTTT. Protein product: CASWGQRKLFF.

This clone is medium-sized (0.01 to 0.1%). The V call is TRBV6-5, the J call TRBJ2-7; TRBD2 matches at 12 bases. J gave up 2 bases and V 2 bases, and 4 bases lay outside the gene matches. In germline, CDR1 is MNHEY, CDR2 SVGAGI. The CDR3 contains 16 residues. The DNA of the CDR3 is TGTGCCAGCAGTTACACCAGGACTAGCGGGGCCTACGAGCAGTACTTC. Encoded protein: CASSYTRTSGAYEQYF.

This chain uses TRBV11-2 with TRBJ2-5; unclear D gene. Germline V gene lookup returns CDR1 SGHAT and CDR2 FQNNGV. V gave up 3 bases and J gave up 3 bases, with 11 bases separating them. CDR3 length: 14 residues. CDR3 sequence reads: CASSFLTGEETQYF. CDR3 DNA sequence: TGTGCCAGCAGCTTTCTAACCGGAGAAGAGACCCAGTACTTC. The full variable domain, in which reference TRBV11-2 and TRBJ2-5 provide the parts outside the CDR3, is EAGVAQSPRYKIIEKRQSVAFWCNPISGHATLYWYQQILGQGPKLLIQFQNNGVVDDSQLPKDRFSAERLKGVDSTLKIQPAKLEDSAVYLCASSFLTGEETQYFGPGTRLLVL.

The chain has TRBV7-2 and TRBJ2-7; D is uncertain. The germline V gene has CDR1 SGHTA and CDR2 FQGNSA. V was pared by 1 base and J by 6 bases, with 7 bases between. This CDR3 comprises 12 residues. CDR3 loop: CASSLGSGEQYF. CDR3 coding DNA: TGTGCCAGCAGCTTAGGGTCGGGCGAGCAGTACTTC.

This clone showed up just a few times. The chain uses TRBV23-1 and TRBJ2-2; D might be TRBD2 (5 bases). TRBV23-1 is known as an ORF, though its function is uncertain. Trimming left V 0 bases short and J 5 bases short, with 13 bases between. The CDR3 contains 16 residues. Here the CDR3 reads CASSQSRVEWTGELFF. The CDR3 nucleotides are TGCGCCAGCAGTCAATCGAGGGTTGAGTGGACCGGGGAGCTGTTTTTT.

The chain combines TRBV27 with TRBJ1-5; D is undetermined. Germline lookup yields CDR1 MNHEY and CDR2 SMNVEV (reference sequence). With 5 bases removed from V and 0 bases from J, the gap between germline ends came to 11 bases. The CDR3 totals 15 residues. In nucleotides, the CDR3 is TGTGCCAGCAGTGAAGCCCAGGATAGCAATCAGCCCCAGCATTTT. It specifies CASSEAQDSNQPQHF.

The chain couples TRBV9 to TRBJ2-7; the D gene is possibly TRBD1 (8 bases). The germline V and J ends were trimmed by 5 bases and 3 bases, with 18 bases remaining between them. Germline loops: CDR1 SGDLS, CDR2 YYNGEE. The CDR3 totals 15 residues. The CDR3 loop is CASSYTGGEFYEQYF. The CDR3 nucleotides read TGTGCCAGCAGTTATACAGGGGGGGAATTCTACGAGCAGTACTTC.

The rearrangement joins TRBV10-2 to TRBJ2-3; 10 nucleotides align to TRBD1. J was trimmed by 2 bases and V by 5 bases; bases with no gene match: 7. CDR1 WSHSY and CDR2 SAAADI come from the germline V gene. The length of the CDR3 is 16 residues. The CDR3 spells CASSPTGTGATDTQYF. The CDR3 region has the DNA TGCGCCAGCAGTCCTACCGGGACAGGGGCCACAGATACGCAGTATTTT.

The V and J genes are TRBV4-3 and TRBJ2-7; TRBD1 agrees at 7 bases. Trimming cost V 4 bases and J 2 bases; bases outside gene matches: 5. Germline values: CDR1 LGHNA, CDR2 YSLEER. The CDR3 length is 14 residues. CDR3 DNA sequence: TGCGCCAGCAGCCCCAATCAGGGGGCCTACGAGCAGTACTTC. Translating it yields CASSPNQGAYEQYF.

The chain employs TRBV9 and TRBJ1-3, with D maybe TRBD1 (5 bases). This CDR3 has 14 residues. Trimming cost V 7 bases and J 2 bases, with 13 bases left between them. Germline V gives CDR1 SGDLS, CDR2 YYNGEE. CDR3 sequence: CASGEGEPGNTIYF. As DNA, the CDR3 is TGTGCCAGCGGAGAAGGGGAGCCTGGAAACACCATATATTTT. Together with reference TRBV9 and TRBJ1-3, the CDR3 gives the full variable domain: DSGVTQTPKHLITATGQRVTLRCSPRSGDLSVYWYQQSLDQGLQFLIQYYNGEERAKGNILERFSAQQFPDLHSELNLSSLELGDSALYFCASGEGEPGNTIYFGEGSWLTVV.

V usage is TRBV9 and J usage is TRBJ2-3; TRBD2 aligns across 7 bases. The CDR3 sequence is 16 residues long. Germline CDR1 SGDLS, CDR2 YYNGEE. The V gene end was trimmed by 0 bases and the J gene end by 0 bases; junction bases not matched to a gene: 4. DNA for the CDR3: TGTGCCAGCAGCGTAGCTAGCGGAACAAGCACAGATACGCAGTATTTT. It codes for CASSVASGTSTDTQYF. Drawing the rest from reference TRBV9 and TRBJ2-3, the complete variable domain is DSGVTQTPKHLITATGQRVTLRCSPRSGDLSVYWYQQSLDQGLQFLIQYYNGEERAKGNILERFSAQQFPDLHSELNLSSLELGDSALYFCASSVASGTSTDTQYFGPGTRLTVL.